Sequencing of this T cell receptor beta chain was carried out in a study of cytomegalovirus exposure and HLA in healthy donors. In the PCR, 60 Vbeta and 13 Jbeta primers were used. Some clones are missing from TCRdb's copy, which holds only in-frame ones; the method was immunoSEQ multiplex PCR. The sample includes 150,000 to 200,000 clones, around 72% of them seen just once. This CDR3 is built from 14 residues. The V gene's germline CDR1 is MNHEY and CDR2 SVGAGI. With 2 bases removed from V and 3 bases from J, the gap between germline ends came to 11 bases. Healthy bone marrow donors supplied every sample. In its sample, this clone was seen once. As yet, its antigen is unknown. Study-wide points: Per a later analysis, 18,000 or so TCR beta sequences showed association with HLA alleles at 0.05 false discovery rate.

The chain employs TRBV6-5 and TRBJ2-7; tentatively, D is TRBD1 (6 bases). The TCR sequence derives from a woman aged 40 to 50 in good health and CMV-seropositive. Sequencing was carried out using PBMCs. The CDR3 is CASSYRQANYEQYF. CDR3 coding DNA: TGTGCCAGCAGTTACCGACAGGCTAACTACGAGCAGTACTTC.